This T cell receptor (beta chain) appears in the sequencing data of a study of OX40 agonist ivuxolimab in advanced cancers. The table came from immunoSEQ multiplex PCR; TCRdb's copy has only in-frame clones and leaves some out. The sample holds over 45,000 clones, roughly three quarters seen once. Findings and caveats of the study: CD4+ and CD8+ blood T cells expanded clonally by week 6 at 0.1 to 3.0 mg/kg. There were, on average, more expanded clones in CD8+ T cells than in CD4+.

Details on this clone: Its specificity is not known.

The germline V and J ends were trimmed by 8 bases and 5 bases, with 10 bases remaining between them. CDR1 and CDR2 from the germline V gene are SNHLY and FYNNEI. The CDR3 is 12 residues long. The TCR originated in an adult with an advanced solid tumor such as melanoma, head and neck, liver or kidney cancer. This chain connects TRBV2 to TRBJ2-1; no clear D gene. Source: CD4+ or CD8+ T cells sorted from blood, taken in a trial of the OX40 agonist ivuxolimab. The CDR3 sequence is CASHYLHNEQFF. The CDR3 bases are TGTGCCAGCCACTATCTCCACAATGAGCAGTTCTTC.